One TCR beta chain is described in this entry. A single count supports this clone. Its antigen remains undetermined. Per-base quality was not reported, and no clone a single base away is much larger than it. The germline V gene supplies CDR1 KGHSH and CDR2 LQKENI. Reading from cysteine to phenylalanine, the CDR3 counts 15 amino acids. Here the CDR3 DNA is all that survives: 45 bases in frame from base 1. V drops 3 bases and J drops 4 bases, leaving 12 bases in between. The source of the sample is a study of blood T cell repertoires in COVID-19 (dated by TCRdb to the early 2020s). Looking at the study overall: The collaborator samples originated in the United States, Italy and Spain and spanned the acute and convalescent phases of COVID-19. The prospective study material was composed of cDNA or gDNA derived from T cells, B-cell-depleted T cells, or PBMCs. The dataset comprised deeply sampled blood TCRbeta repertoires from subjects exposed to, actively infected with, or recovered from COVID-19. The repertoires were made available in a free public database intended to serve as a resource for research on the immune response to SARS-CoV-2. Samples were obtained from the ongoing ImmuneRACE study (first 160 participants) and from over 1,000 subjects provided by 6 global collaborators. Nearly every sample came with metadata listing a de-identified subject ID, COVID-19 status, age in years and sex. Where available, HLA class I and class II types were taken from metadata supplied by the sample provider and were not determined by assay-based typing.

A second Seattle source provided samples from volunteer blood donors who had recovered from COVID-19. Each collaborating institution followed its own protocols to collect whole blood in K2EDTA tubes. For TCRbeta analysis, collaborators shipped samples as frozen whole blood, isolated PBMCs, or DNA extracted from either of those sample types. TCRbeta CDR3 regions were amplified from genomic DNA using the immunoSEQ Assay, a bias-controlled multiplex PCR. Per the source publication's procedure: The number of nucleated cells in each sample was estimated from the amplification of reference gene primers within the assay. Sequence reads were collapsed and filtered to measure the absolute abundance of every unique TCRbeta CDR3 rearrangement. Productive Simpson clonality was computed per sample as the square root of Simpson's diversity index over productive rearrangements. TCRdb provides this immuneACCESS table in a form limited to in-frame rearrangements. Some clones are lacking; in checked studies, under half of them reflect an unresolved V gene, and why the rest are absent is not known. That table supplies the V and J calls and clone size; D and trimming were determined from the DNA. For this sample the table gives hundreds of thousands of clones, of which under 95% were detected only once. Of the sample, around 3.5% is held by the ten largest clones.

Study-wide conclusions, independent of this receptor: The amount of clinical and demographic metadata varied by source and participant and was provided uncurated.

Sequencing was carried out using peripheral blood. The chain couples TRBV18 to TRBJ1-4; the best D guess is TRBD1, with 6 bases matching. This sequence was found in a woman younger than 35 who had recovered from COVID-19. CDR3 protein: CASSPDRHNNEKLFF. The DNA reads as follows: TGTGCCAGCTCACCCGACAGGCACAATAATGAAAAACTGTTTTTT.